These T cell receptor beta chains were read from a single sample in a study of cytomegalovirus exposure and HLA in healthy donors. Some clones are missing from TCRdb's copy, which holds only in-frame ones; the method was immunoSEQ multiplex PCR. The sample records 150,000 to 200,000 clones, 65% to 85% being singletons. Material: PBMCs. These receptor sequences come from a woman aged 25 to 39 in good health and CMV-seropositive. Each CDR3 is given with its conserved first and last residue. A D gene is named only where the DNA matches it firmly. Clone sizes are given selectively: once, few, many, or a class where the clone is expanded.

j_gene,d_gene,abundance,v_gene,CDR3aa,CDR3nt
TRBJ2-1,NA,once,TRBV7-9,CASSPRYQSYNEQFF,TGTGCCAGCAGCCCTAGATATCAATCCTACAATGAGCAGTTCTTC
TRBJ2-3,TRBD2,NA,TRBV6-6,CASRSSGGDTQYF,TGTGCCAGCAGGTCCTCGGGAGGGGATACGCAGTATTTT
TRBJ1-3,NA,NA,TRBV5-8,CASSLREAGNTIYF,TGTGCCAGCAGCTTACGCGAGGCTGGAAACACCATATATTTT
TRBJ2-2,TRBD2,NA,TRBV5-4,CASSFRTSRNTGELFF,TGTGCCAGCAGCTTTAGGACTAGCCGGAACACCGGGGAGCTGTTTTTT
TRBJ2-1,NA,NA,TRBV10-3,CAISDRGSSSYNEQFF,TGTGCCATCAGTGATAGGGGTTCTAGCTCCTACAATGAGCAGTTCTTC
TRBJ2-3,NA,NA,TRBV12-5,CASGLSLSGGWSTDTQYF,TGTGCTAGTGGTTTGAGCCTCTCGGGCGGGTGGAGCACAGATACGCAGTATTTT
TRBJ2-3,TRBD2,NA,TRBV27,CASSRRTSGVATDTQYF,TGTGCCAGCAGTAGACGGACTAGCGGGGTAGCCACAGATACGCAGTATTTT
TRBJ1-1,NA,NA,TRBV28,CASSPQGTEAFF,TGTGCCAGCAGCCCACAGGGAACTGAAGCTTTCTTT
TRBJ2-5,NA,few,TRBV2,CASSVLETQYF,TGTGCCAGCAGTGTTCTTGAGACCCAGTACTTC
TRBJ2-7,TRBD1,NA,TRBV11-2,CASSQPGQGIYEQYF,TGTGCCAGCAGCCAACCGGGACAGGGGATCTACGAGCAGTACTTC
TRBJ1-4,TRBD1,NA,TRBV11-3,CASSLEALGTGSEKLFF,TGTGCCAGCAGCTTAGAGGCGTTGGGGACAGGGAGTGAAAAACTGTTTTTT
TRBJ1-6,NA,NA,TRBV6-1,CASSERGTISPLHF,TGTGCCAGCAGTGAAAGGGGGACGATTTCACCCCTCCACTTT
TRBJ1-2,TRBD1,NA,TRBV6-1,CASSVGQDYGYTF,TGTGCCAGCAGTGTGGGACAGGACTATGGCTACACCTTC
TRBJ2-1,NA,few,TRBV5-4,CASGPGTEGNEQFF,TGTGCCAGCGGACCCGGGACTGAGGGGAATGAGCAGTTCTTC
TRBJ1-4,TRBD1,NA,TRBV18,CASSPRQGGGEKLFF,TGTGCCAGCTCACCGCGACAGGGAGGTGGGGAAAAACTGTTTTTT
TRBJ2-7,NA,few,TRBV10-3,CAISELGALTYEQYF,TGTGCCATCAGTGAGTTGGGAGCTTTGACCTACGAGCAGTACTTC
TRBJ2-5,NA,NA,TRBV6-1,CASSRLAETQYF,TGTGCCAGCAGTCGGCTAGCCGAGACCCAGTACTTC
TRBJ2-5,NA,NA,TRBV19,CASSIGQARETQYF,TGTGCCAGTAGTATAGGACAGGCTCGGGAGACCCAGTACTTC
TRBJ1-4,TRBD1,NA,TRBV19,CASSRRQGEGEKLFF,TGTGCCAGTAGTCGACGACAGGGGGAAGGTGAAAAACTGTTTTTT
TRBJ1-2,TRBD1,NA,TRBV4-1,CASSPGTGAYGYTF,TGCGCCAGCAGCCCCGGGACAGGTGCTTATGGCTACACCTTC
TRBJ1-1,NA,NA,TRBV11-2,CASSWTYGETNTEAFF,TGTGCCAGCAGCTGGACTTATGGGGAGACGAACACTGAAGCTTTCTTT
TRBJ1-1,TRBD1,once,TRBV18,CASSLRQGSNTEAFF,TGTGCCAGCTCACTACGACAGGGTTCGAACACTGAAGCTTTCTTT
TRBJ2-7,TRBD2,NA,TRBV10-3,CAMSGSALYEQYF,TGTGCCATGAGCGGGAGCGCCCTGTACGAGCAGTACTTC
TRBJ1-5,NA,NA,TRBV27,CASSFWGQGQPQHF,TGTGCCAGCAGTTTTTGGGGGCAGGGTCAGCCCCAGCATTTT
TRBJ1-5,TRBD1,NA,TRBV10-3,CAVGTPRGGLSNQPQHF,TGTGCCGTTGGGACACCGAGAGGGGGCCTTAGCAATCAGCCCCAGCATTTT
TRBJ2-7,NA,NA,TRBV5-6,CASSWMSGVFSRFEQYF,TGTGCCAGCAGCTGGATGTCGGGGGTCTTCTCTCGGTTCGAGCAGTACTTC
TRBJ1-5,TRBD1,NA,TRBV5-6,CASSLYRGTYSNQPQHF,TGTGCCAGCAGCTTGTACAGGGGTACATATAGCAATCAGCCCCAGCATTTT
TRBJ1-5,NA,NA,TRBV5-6,CASSFGTGEPQHF,TGTGCCAGCAGCTTCGGGACTGGAGAGCCCCAGCATTTT
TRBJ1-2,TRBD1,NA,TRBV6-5,CASSYTRQGGGYTF,TGTGCCAGCAGTTATACCCGACAGGGGGGTGGCTACACCTTC
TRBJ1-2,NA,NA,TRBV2,CASRQGFEGYTF,TGTGCCAGCAGGCAGGGGTTCGAAGGCTACACCTTC
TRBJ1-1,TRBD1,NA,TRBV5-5,CASSLSGGKTEAFF,TGTGCCAGCAGCCTATCAGGGGGCAAGACTGAAGCTTTCTTT
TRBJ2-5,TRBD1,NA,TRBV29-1,CSVVGRQGTETQYF,TGCAGCGTTGTAGGCCGACAGGGGACAGAGACCCAGTACTTC